Here is one TCR beta chain with its context. Its antigen is still unknown. No much larger clone exists at a distance of one base, and base qualities are not known. The data were taken from a study of blood T cell repertoires in COVID-19 (dated by TCRdb to the early 2020s). Background on the whole study: Samples from collaborators originated in the United States, Italy and Spain and spanned both the acute and convalescent phases of COVID-19. The material from the prospective study consisted of cDNA or gDNA derived from T cells, B-cell-depleted T cells, or PBMCs. Deeply sampled blood TCRbeta repertoires from subjects exposed to, actively infected with, or recovered from COVID-19 were included in the dataset. A freely available public database, intended as a resource for researchers studying the immune response to SARS-CoV-2, is where the repertoires were released. The samples were drawn from two sources: the first 160 participants of the ongoing ImmuneRACE study, and fewer than 1,500 subjects contributed by 6 global collaborators. A de-identified subject ID, COVID-19 status, age in years and sex were almost always included in the sample metadata. Where HLA class I and class II types were available, the types were taken from metadata supplied by the sample provider, not from assay-based typing. The research as a whole found: How much clinical and demographic metadata was included differed by source and by participant, and the metadata was provided uncurated.

The CDR3 spans 17 residues, from the cysteine through the phenylalanine. Of the read, only the CDR3 DNA is kept; its 51 bases are in frame from base 1. From the germline V gene (reference sequence), CDR1 is LNHDA and CDR2 is SQIVND. The germline ends are 18 bases apart after V is trimmed by 4 bases and J by 2 bases. The collaborating institutions used their own protocols to collect whole blood in K2EDTA tubes. For TCRbeta analysis, collaborators shipped samples in one of three forms: frozen whole blood, isolated PBMCs, or DNA extracted from either of those sample types. TCRbeta CDR3 regions were amplified from genomic DNA by means of the immunoSEQ Assay, a bias-controlled multiplex PCR. As for how the authors treated the data: The number of nucleated cells in each sample was estimated by amplification of reference gene primers within the assay. To quantify the absolute abundance of each unique TCRbeta CDR3 rearrangement, sequence reads were collapsed and filtered. For each sample, productive Simpson clonality was calculated by taking the square root of Simpson's diversity index across productive rearrangements. Sourced from immuneACCESS, this table was stored by TCRdb with only in-frame sequences that have V and J called. A share of the clones is absent; for the studies checked, an unresolved V gene accounts for under half, and the remainder has no known explanation. From that table come the V and J calls and clone size; the DNA was used to work out D and trimming. The sample profile shows 130,000 to 150,000 clones; about 85% of them were found once. The ten largest clones add up to around 2.5% of the sample.

The source material was peripheral blood. This receptor chain uses TRBV19 and TRBJ1-5; TRBD1 might be the D gene, on 6 matching bases. This TCR was recovered from a human donor with acute or convalescent COVID-19. The donor label of this sample is uncertain. The CDR3 region reads CASSNAQGMTGNQPQHF. The DNA is TGTGCCAGTAGTAACGCCCAGGGGATGACTGGCAATCAGCCCCAGCATTTT.